One sample yielded the 25 T cell receptor beta chains listed below, sequenced in a study of cytomegalovirus exposure and HLA in healthy donors. The PCR employed 60 Vbeta primers together with 13 Jbeta primers. TCRdb keeps only in-frame clones here, not all; method: immunoSEQ multiplex PCR. Counted here are 130,000 to 150,000 clones, over 75% occurring once; the ten biggest clones make up approximately 2%. The specimen sequenced was PBMCs. Every receptor here comes from a man aged 25-45 years in good health and CMV-seronegative.

For the CDR3, the DNA is TGTGCCAGCAGCCAAGATTCGAGGGGGAACTATGGCTACACCTTC. Residues: CASSQDSRGNYGYTF. The chain employs TRBV4-2 and TRBJ1-2, with D perhaps matching TRBD1 (6 bases). CDR1 is LGHNA, CDR2 YNFKEQ, per germline. The CDR3 totals 15 residues. V lost 0 bases, J lost 2 bases, and 10 bases lay in between.

V is TRBV11-3 and J is TRBJ2-1; D possibly corresponds to TRBD1 (6 bases). V was shortened by 5 bases and J by 5 bases, with 10 bases between the two germline ends. The CDR3 totals 13 residues. The germline CDR1 and CDR2 sequences are SGHNT and YENEEA. The CDR3 DNA reads as TGTGCCAGCAGCACCGGACAGAACAATGAGCAGTTCTTC. It is translated as CASSTGQNNEQFF.

V usage is TRBV6-1 and J usage is TRBJ2-6, with a possible D match to TRBD2 (5 bases). Germline V gives CDR1 MNHNS, CDR2 SASEGT. Trimming took off 0 bases at V and 4 bases at J, with 10 bases between the two ends. The CDR3 contains 16 residues. The CDR3 here is CASSEAQRAGANVLTF. CDR3 bases: TGTGCCAGCAGTGAAGCGCAGAGGGCGGGGGCCAACGTCCTGACTTTC.

The chain is built from TRBV5-8 and TRBJ1-6; D is possibly TRBD1 (6 bases). The CDR3 has 16 residues. Germline lookup yields CDR1 SGHTS and CDR2 YDEGEE. V lost 2 bases and J lost 6, with 15 bases in between. CDR3 protein: CASSFLTGLGNSPLHF. The CDR3 coding sequence is TGTGCCAGCAGCTTCCTGACAGGTCTGGGTAATTCACCCCTCCACTTT.

The gene calls are TRBV6-1 and TRBJ2-3; TRBD1 matches at 8 bases. CDR3 size: 15 residues. Germline CDR1 reads MNHNS; CDR2 reads SASEGT. V shed 2 bases and J 5 bases; nucleotides not matched to a gene: 6. CDR3 protein: CASSESGQGGDTQYF. In DNA form, the CDR3 reads TGTGCCAGCAGTGAATCAGGACAGGGAGGAGATACGCAGTATTTT.

V usage is TRBV5-4 and J usage is TRBJ2-7, with TRBD2 matching over 10 bases. From germline, CDR1 is SGHNT and CDR2 YYREEE (reference sequence). This CDR3 comprises 14 residues. The V gene end was trimmed by 4 bases and the J gene end by 3 bases; junction bases not matched to a gene: 4. CDR3 sequence reads: CASSTASGGYEQYF. CDR3 coding DNA: TGTGCCAGCAGCACCGCTAGCGGGGGCTACGAGCAGTACTTC.

This clone occurred a few times. The genes are TRBV27 and TRBJ2-3; 7 positions agree with TRBD2. The CDR3 is 14 residues long. The germline V gene encodes CDR1 MNHEY and CDR2 SMNVEV (reference sequence). V was clipped by 3 bases and J by 9 bases; unmatched bases: 9. The CDR3 region has the DNA TGTGCCAGCAGTTTCTGGAGCGGGGCAGGGACGCAGTATTTT. Translated: CASSFWSGAGTQYF.

This chain connects TRBV27 to TRBJ2-1; 7 bases align to TRBD1. With 6 bases clipped from V and 5 bases from J, the junction kept 10 bases outside the gene matches. Germline V gene data show CDR1 as MNHEY and CDR2 as SMNVEV (reference sequence). The CDR3 is made up of 15 amino acids. In DNA form, the CDR3 reads TGTGCCAGCAGCCCGGGACAGACTACCCACAATGAGCAGTTCTTC. As protein: CASSPGQTTHNEQFF.

V usage is TRBV7-9 and J usage is TRBJ2-1; a weak D match, TRBD1 (6 bases). The CDR3 runs 14 residues. With 0 bases removed from V and 10 bases from J, the gap between germline ends came to 13 bases. Looked up from germline, CDR1 is SEHNR and CDR2 is FQNEAQ (reference sequence). The CDR3: CASSLAYLDREQFF. Here the CDR3 DNA reads TGTGCCAGCAGCTTAGCCTACTTGGACAGAGAGCAGTTCTTC.

The rearrangement joins TRBV19 to TRBJ2-3, with TRBD2 identical over 10 bases. Germline trimming cut 3 bases from V and 5 bases from J; bases unmatched to any gene: 8. The CDR3 has 16 amino acids. CDR1 is LNHDA, CDR2 SQIVND, per germline (reference sequence). The DNA of the CDR3 is TGTGCCAGTAGTATTATCCTAGCGGGGGTCCTAGATACGCAGTATTTT. Translation: CASSIILAGVLDTQYF.

V is TRBV27 and J is TRBJ2-5; TRBD2 matches at 8 bases. With V trimmed by 6 bases and J by 5 bases, 8 bases remained unmatched. CDR3 length: 14 residues. CDR1 is MNHEY, CDR2 SMNVEV, per germline (reference sequence). CDR3 DNA: TGTGCCAGCAGGCCCCCGGGGGGGCTTGAGACCCAGTACTTC. Translated, it gives CASRPPGGLETQYF.

The chain recombines TRBV28 with TRBJ2-7; 8 nucleotides align to TRBD1. CDR1 is MDHEN and CDR2 is SYDVKM in the germline V gene. The CDR3 has 14 residues. The trim removed 10 bases at V and 1 base at J, leaving 9 bases unmatched. CDR3 loop: CAIAFTGGSYEQYF. CDR3 bases: TGTGCCATCGCCTTCACAGGGGGATCCTACGAGCAGTACTTC. Full variable domain (remainder filled in from reference TRBV28 and TRBJ2-7): DVKVTQSSRYLVKRTGEKVFLECVQDMDHENMFWYRQDPGLGLRLIYFSYDVKMKEKGDIPEGYSVSREKKERFSLILESASTNQTSMYLCAIAFTGGSYEQYFGPGTRLTVT.

This chain connects TRBV6-1 to TRBJ1-2; the match to TRBD1 covers 7 bases. This CDR3 is built from 14 residues. The ends lost 6 bases at V and 4 bases at J; junction bases unmatched: 8. Germline CDR1 MNHNS, CDR2 SASEGT. This chain's CDR3 is CASRLTGTAYGYTF. CDR3 DNA: TGTGCCAGCAGACTCACCGGGACAGCCTATGGCTACACCTTC.

V usage is TRBV6-1 and J usage is TRBJ2-2, with 7 bases fitting TRBD1. This CDR3 region has 15 residues. Germline V gene lookup returns CDR1 MNHNS and CDR2 SASEGT. The V segment lost 8 bases and the J segment 4 bases; nucleotides outside the gene matches: 10. Written as DNA, the CDR3 is TGTGCCAGCCGGATAGACAGGGCGATCACCGGGGAGCTGTTTTTT. This translates into CASRIDRAITGELFF.

This clone was counted between two and nine times. CDR3 loop: CASSVMSRAEAFF. As DNA, the CDR3 is TGTGCCAGCAGTGTAATGTCGAGGGCTGAAGCTTTCTTT. This chain uses TRBV2 with TRBJ1-1; no clear D gene. The CDR3 is 13 amino acids. Looked up from germline, CDR1 is SNHLY and CDR2 is FYNNEI. V lost 4 bases and J lost 6, with 12 bases in between.

The rearrangement uses TRBV5-1 and TRBJ2-7; maybe TRBD1 (6 bases). CDR1 SGHRS and CDR2 YFSETQ come from the germline V gene. This CDR3 region has 15 residues. The V gene lost 1 base and the J gene lost 3 bases, with 14 bases spanning the gap. CDR3 amino acids: CASSLPPQTGYEQYF. DNA for the CDR3: TGCGCCAGCAGCTTGCCCCCCCAGACAGGCTACGAGCAGTACTTC.

This rearrangement joins TRBV19 to TRBJ2-1; possibly TRBD2 for D (6 bases). Germline V gene sequence: CDR1 LNHDA, CDR2 SQIVND (reference sequence). The CDR3 sequence is 15 residues long. The V end lost 5 bases, the J end lost 1 base, and 12 bases lay between the germline ends. CDR3 sequence reads: CASSRSGTSYNEQFF. The CDR3 region has the DNA TGTGCCAGTAGTCGTTCAGGGACTTCCTACAATGAGCAGTTCTTC.

This clone occurred a few times. The chain recombines TRBV28 with TRBJ2-5; 12 nucleotides match TRBD1. Germline V gene data show CDR1 as MDHEN and CDR2 as SYDVKM. This CDR3 comprises 15 residues. V was pared by 2 bases and J by 4 bases, with 2 bases of the junction left unmatched. As DNA, the CDR3 is TGTGCCAGCAGTTTAGGGGGACAGGGGGCAGAGACCCAGTACTTC. Translated: CASSLGGQGAETQYF.

This clone was counted a single time. The CDR3 region is CASSLVAGNTGELFF. CDR3 DNA sequence: TGCGCCAGCAGCTTGGTTGCGGGGAACACCGGGGAGCTGTTTTTT. V usage is TRBV5-1 and J usage is TRBJ2-2; perhaps TRBD2 as D (5 bases). With 0 bases removed from V and 1 base from J, the gap between germline ends came to 7 bases. Germline values: CDR1 SGHRS, CDR2 YFSETQ. The CDR3 runs 15 residues.

As for this clone: One end of the junction is discordant with germline, which a read error may explain. CDR3 residues: CATSIRSNQPQNF. The CDR3 DNA follows: TGTGCCACCAGCATTAGGAGCAATCAGCCCCAGAATTTT. This chain joins TRBV15 and TRBJ1-5; D is unclear. The CDR3 is made up of 13 amino acids. Germline V gives CDR1 LNHNV, CDR2 YYDKDF (reference sequence).

This clone was detected only a few times. The chain joins TRBV7-9 to TRBJ2-2, with 15 bases lining up with TRBD2. J lost 6 bases, V lost 8 bases, and 10 bases had no gene match. The CDR3 sequence is 17 residues long. Germline lookup yields CDR1 SEHNR and CDR2 FQNEAQ (reference sequence). The CDR3: CASQTLGTSGRSGELFF. CDR3 in DNA: TGTGCCAGCCAGACCTTAGGGACTAGCGGGAGGTCCGGGGAGCTGTTTTTT.

V usage is TRBV29-1 and J usage is TRBJ2-2; D may be TRBD1 (5 bases). V was shortened by 6 bases and J by 5 bases, with 13 bases between the two germline ends. This CDR3 contains 13 residues. Germline CDR1 and CDR2: SQVTM and ANQGSEA. The CDR3 DNA reads TGCAGCGTAATGACAGTGACGACCGGGGAGCTGTTTTTT. Translation: CSVMTVTTGELFF.

V gene TRBV5-1 combines with J gene TRBJ2-5, with a possible D match to TRBD2 (6 bases). In germline, CDR1 is SGHRS, CDR2 YFSETQ. V gave up 2 bases and J gave up 0 bases, with 14 bases separating them. This CDR3 is built from 16 residues. The CDR3 region has the DNA TGCGCCAGCAGCTTAGGAGGGAGGATCTACCAAGAGACCCAGTACTTC. Its translation: CASSLGGRIYQETQYF.

As DNA, the CDR3 is TGCGCCAGCAGCTCAGGGACAGTCTCCTCCTACGAGCAGTACTTC. It specifies CASSSGTVSSYEQYF. The chain joins TRBV5-1 to TRBJ2-7, with 7 bases fitting TRBD1. CDR1 is SGHRS and CDR2 is YFSETQ in the germline V gene. The junction had 6 bases not matched to a gene; V was cut back by 3 bases and J by 0 bases. The CDR3 runs 15 residues.

The rearrangement links TRBV6-5 to TRBJ1-2; 7 bases are a match to TRBD1. This CDR3 is 15 amino acids long. The germline V gene encodes CDR1 MNHEY and CDR2 SVGAGI. V gave up 5 bases and J gave up 7 bases; unmatched junction bases: 13. CDR3 sequence reads: CASSTRGGGTAGYTF. DNA for the CDR3: TGTGCCAGCAGTACCCGAGGAGGGGGCACGGCTGGCTACACCTTC.